Listed below are T cell receptor beta chains from one sample, sequenced in a study of control samples from healthy donors and cancer patients. Sequencing was performed with immunoSEQ multiplex PCR; in TCRdb, only in-frame clones are kept and a portion is missing. The table shows 80,000 or so clones, with 89% occurring only once. The sequenced sample consisted of blood. These receptor sequences come from a man in his fifties or sixties in good health. Both conserved end residues are part of each CDR3. A D gene is named only where the DNA matches it firmly. Clone size is shown for a subset of rows, as once, few, many or a class of expanded clone.

d_call	v_call	clone_size	j_call	cdr3_aa	cdr3_nt
-	TRBV28	-	TRBJ1-2	CASSLSTGYTF	TGTGCCAGCAGTTTAAGCACGGGCTACACCTTC
-	TRBV29-1	medium-sized	TRBJ2-5	CSATSLLQETQYF	TGCAGCGCCACTAGTCTCCTCCAAGAGACCCAGTACTTC
-	TRBV11-2	-	TRBJ1-1	CASSFGTPAEAFF	TGTGCCAGCAGCTTCGGGACCCCGGCTGAAGCTTTCTTT
TRBD1	TRBV5-1	-	TRBJ1-1	CASSEDRLYTEAFF	TGCGCCAGCAGCGAGGACAGGTTGTACACTGAAGCTTTCTTT
TRBD1	TRBV10-1	-	TRBJ1-1	CASSGRDRGCKTEAFF	TGCGCCAGCAGTGGCCGGGACAGGGGTTGTAAGACTGAAGCTTTCTTT
-	TRBV11-3	-	TRBJ1-1	CASRPVMNTEAFF	TGTGCCAGCCGACCCGTTATGAACACTGAAGCTTTCTTT
-	TRBV29-1	-	TRBJ1-3	CSVLRDTGNTIYF	TGCAGCGTGCTCCGGGACACAGGAAACACCATATATTTT
TRBD1	TRBV19	-	TRBJ2-7	CAILAGTGSYEQYF	TGTGCCATTCTGGCCGGGACAGGCTCCTACGAGCAGTACTTC
TRBD1	TRBV30	-	TRBJ1-4	CAWRRQGALREKLFF	TGTGCCTGGAGGAGACAGGGGGCGCTCCGGGAAAAACTGTTTTTT
TRBD1	TRBV10-2	medium-sized	TRBJ1-3	CATFLERGPGNTIYF	TGCGCCACGTTTTTGGAAAGGGGGCCAGGAAACACCATATATTTT
TRBD1	TRBV19	-	TRBJ2-2	CASSRTGAGELFF	TGTGCCAGTAGTAGGACAGGGGCCGGGGAGCTGTTTTTT
-	TRBV3-1/TRBV3-2	-	TRBJ2-3	CASSRGDTQYF	TGTGCCAGCAGCCGAGGGGATACGCAGTATTTT
TRBD1	TRBV9	-	TRBJ1-5	CASSAGRGSAGGDQPQHF	TGTGCCAGCAGCGCCGGAAGAGGGTCGGCAGGGGGGGATCAGCCCCAGCATTTT
-	TRBV3-1/TRBV3-2	-	TRBJ1-2	CASSQDRLVPGTALGGYTF	TGTGCCAGCAGCCAAGATCGGCTCGTGCCAGGGACCGCCTTGGGTGGCTACACCTTC
TRBD1	TRBV6-5	-	TRBJ1-3	CASNRDREDTIYF	TGTGCCAGCAATCGGGACAGGGAGGACACCATATATTTT
-	TRBV16	-	TRBJ2-3	CASSQSGTQHYTQYF	TGTGCCAGCAGCCAATCGGGGACGCAACACTATACGCAGTATTTT
-	TRBV2	-	TRBJ2-7	CASGPSYEQYF	TGTGCCAGTGGGCCGTCCTACGAGCAGTACTTC
-	TRBV19	-	TRBJ1-2	CASSIGGGIYGYTF	TGTGCCAGTAGTATAGGTGGAGGGATCTATGGCTACACCTTC
-	TRBV4-1	-	TRBJ1-1	CASSQVGEGAEAFF	TGCGCCAGCAGCCAAGTTGGGGAGGGGGCTGAAGCTTTCTTT
TRBD1	TRBV30	-	TRBJ2-5	CAWSPEDREETQYF	TGTGCCTGGAGTCCCGAGGACAGGGAAGAGACCCAGTACTTC
-	TRBV6-2/TRBV6-3	-	TRBJ1-2	CASSWDRFGYTF	TGTGCCAGCAGTTGGGATCGTTTTGGCTACACCTTC
TRBD1	TRBV11-2	few	TRBJ2-7	CASSSPGQGSREQYF	TGTGCCAGCAGCTCGCCGGGACAGGGATCGAGGGAGCAGTACTTC
-	TRBV29-1	few	TRBJ1-1	CSVEGQGYEAFF	TGCAGCGTTGAAGGTCAGGGATATGAAGCTTTCTTT
-	TRBV2	-	TRBJ2-7	CASGFGGEQYF	TGTGCCAGCGGCTTCGGAGGAGAGCAGTACTTC
-	TRBV30	-	TRBJ1-3	CAWNRDFSGNTIYF	TGTGCCTGGAATAGGGACTTCTCTGGAAACACCATATATTTT
TRBD1	TRBV7-9	-	TRBJ1-1	CASRGQGGTEAFF	TGTGCCAGCAGGGGACAGGGAGGCACTGAAGCTTTCTTT
-	TRBV9	-	TRBJ1-5	CASSKGAEEAQPQHF	TGTGCCAGCAGCAAGGGAGCAGAAGAGGCTCAGCCCCAGCATTTT
TRBD1	TRBV5-4	-	TRBJ2-2	CASSRQGAGTGELFF	TGTGCCAGCAGCCGACAGGGGGCTGGCACCGGGGAGCTGTTTTTT
TRBD2	TRBV29-1	-	TRBJ2-7	CSVAQRGRGINEQYF	TGCAGTGTTGCCCAGCGGGGACGAGGGATCAACGAGCAGTACTTC
-	TRBV19	-	TRBJ2-7	CASTQGGEPYEQYF	TGTGCCAGTACTCAAGGGGGGGAACCGTACGAGCAGTACTTC
-	TRBV27	once	TRBJ1-6	CASSPYNSPLHF	TGTGCCAGCAGTCCCTATAATTCACCCCTCCACTTT
-	TRBV3-1/TRBV3-2	-	TRBJ1-6	CASSQNNGYSPLHF	TGTGCCAGCAGCCAAAATAACGGTTATTCACCCCTCCACTTT
TRBD1	TRBV29-1	-	TRBJ1-1	CSVETGVGTEAFF	TGCAGCGTTGAAACAGGGGTAGGAACTGAAGCTTTCTTT
TRBD2	TRBV7-3	few	TRBJ2-1	CASSSGGAGEQFF	TGTGCCAGCAGCTCCGGGGGGGCCGGTGAGCAGTTCTTC
TRBD1	TRBV10-1	-	TRBJ1-3	CVSSESEGASGNTIYF	TGCGTCAGCAGTGAGTCGGAGGGGGCGAGTGGAAACACCATATATTTT
-	TRBV21-1	-	TRBJ1-5	CASRVNRGHENRPQHF	TGTGCCAGCCGCGTAAACAGGGGGCATGAGAATCGGCCCCAGCATTTT
TRBD2	TRBV19	-	TRBJ2-1	CASSPLIRGGGGNEQFF	TGTGCCAGTAGTCCCCTAATCCGGGGGGGAGGTGGCAATGAGCAGTTCTTC
TRBD1	TRBV10-2	-	TRBJ1-5	CASSAQGAGSNQPQHF	TGCGCCAGCAGTGCCCAGGGGGCGGGTAGCAATCAGCCCCAGCATTTT
TRBD1	TRBV10-3	-	TRBJ1-1	CAISNPGQGNTEAFF	TGTGCCATCAGCAATCCGGGACAGGGGAACACTGAAGCTTTCTTT
-	TRBV15	-	TRBJ1-3	CATRATDFSGNTIYF	TGTGCCACCAGAGCGACAGACTTCTCTGGAAACACCATATATTTT
TRBD1	TRBV7-2	-	TRBJ1-2	CASSSNQQGARSGYTF	TGTGCCAGCAGCTCCAACCAACAGGGGGCGCGAAGTGGCTACACCTTC
-	TRBV30	-	TRBJ2-7	CAWGRRGFKQYF	TGTGCCTGGGGCCGGCGGGGCTTCAAGCAGTACTTC
-	TRBV14	-	TRBJ1-4	CASSQDWGPGGKLFF	TGTGCCAGCAGCCAAGATTGGGGCCCCGGAGGGAAACTGTTTTTT
TRBD1	TRBV19	-	TRBJ2-7	CASSIKGQGNYEQYF	TGTGCCAGTAGTATCAAAGGACAGGGGAACTACGAGCAGTACTTC
-	TRBV2	-	TRBJ1-6	CASSETAGVYNSPLHF	TGTGCCAGCAGTGAAACGGCGGGCGTGTATAATTCACCCCTCCACTTT
-	TRBV19	-	TRBJ1-4	CASSPLGEVNEKLFF	TGTGCCAGTAGTCCCCTCGGTGAGGTGAATGAAAAACTGTTTTTT
-	TRBV23-1	-	TRBJ2-1	CASSQARKGGEQFF	TGCGCCAGCAGTCAAGCCCGAAAGGGTGGTGAGCAGTTCTTC
-	TRBV5-6	-	TRBJ2-1	CASSLRKEMTDEQFF	TGTGCCAGCAGCTTGAGAAAAGAGATGACGGATGAGCAGTTCTTC
TRBD1	TRBV6-4	-	TRBJ1-2	CASSDGQGRYGYTF	TGTGCCAGCAGTGATGGACAGGGACGCTATGGCTACACCTTC
-	TRBV30	-	TRBJ1-3	CAWSLGSSGNTIYF	TGTGCCTGGAGTTTGGGTAGCTCTGGAAACACCATATATTTT
-	TRBV7-9	-	TRBJ1-1	CASSLAGGVNTEAFF	TGTGCCAGCAGCTTAGCCGGGGGGGTGAACACTGAAGCTTTCTTT
TRBD1	TRBV19	-	TRBJ2-6	CASSIGQGVSGANVLTF	TGTGCCAGTAGTATTGGACAGGGGGTGTCTGGGGCCAACGTCCTGACTTTC
-	TRBV5-1	-	TRBJ1-2	CASSLGRRGYTF	TGCGCCAGCAGCTTGGGGCGGAGAGGCTACACCTTC
-	TRBV30	-	TRBJ1-3	CAWSYSRISGNTIYF	TGTGCCTGGAGCTATTCGCGGATCTCTGGAAACACCATATATTTT
TRBD1	TRBV5-6	-	TRBJ2-3	CASSLQGMGDTQYF	TGTGCCAGCAGCTTACAGGGGATGGGAGATACGCAGTATTTT